Following are 29 T cell receptor beta chains from one sample sequenced in a study of blood T cells in healthy people across ages. Together with a sample-barcoded 5' primer, a J-beta primer mix was included in a second PCR lasting about 7 to 11 cycles. TCRdb passed the 5' RACE reads through MiXCR, listing each CDR3 protein once. The data hold about 1.5 million distinct CDR3 sequences, with approximately 40% observed a single time. The sequenced sample was blood. These receptor sequences come from a woman under 30 in good health.

The genes are TRBV12-3 or TRBV12-4 and TRBJ2-1, with 11 bases aligning to TRBD2. The J call may be wrong; the DNA end is better matched by TRBJ2-7. The CDR3 is 16 residues long. CDR3 amino acids: CASSFGTSGAYNEQYF. Written as DNA, the CDR3 is TGTGCCAGCAGTTTCGGGACTAGCGGTGCCTACAATGAGCAGTACTTC.

This clonotype has more than one count but fewer than ten. V usage is TRBV28 and J usage is TRBJ2-7; D is possibly TRBD1 (6 bases). This CDR3 comprises 12 residues. The germline gives CDR1 MDHEN, CDR2 SYDVKM. Trimming took 6 bases from V and 3 from J, leaving 9 bases between them. The chain's CDR3 is CASRQQGYEQYF. The CDR3 DNA reads as TGTGCCAGCAGACAACAGGGCTACGAGCAGTACTTC.

This clonotype was observed a few times. V usage is TRBV9 and J usage is TRBJ1-4; TRBD1 might be the D (6 bases). CDR1 is SGDLS and CDR2 is YYNGEE in the germline V gene. The CDR3 spans 15 residues. V shed 5 bases and J shed 0 bases, with 11 bases lying between them. The CDR3 bases are TGTGCCAGCAGTCGACAGGCTTCAACTAATGAAAAACTGTTTTTT. It yields the protein CASSRQASTNEKLFF.

V is TRBV20-1 and J is TRBJ1-2, with D possibly being TRBD1 (5 bases). Germline V gives CDR1 DFQATT, CDR2 SNEGSKA (reference sequence). The CDR3 runs 14 residues. V was trimmed by 1 base and J by 1 base, leaving 10 bases between them. The CDR3 DNA reads as TGCAGTGCTAGAGTACGGGGGTTTAACTATGGCTACACCTTC. It translates to CSARVRGFNYGYTF.

This rearrangement joins TRBV6-5 to TRBJ1-1; TRBD1 aligns across 11 bases. Germline V gives CDR1 MNHEY, CDR2 SVGAGI. V was pared by 7 bases and J by 5 bases, with 9 bases of the junction left unmatched. The length of the CDR3 is 15 residues. The CDR3 protein is CASTLGQGAWTEAFF. The CDR3 region has the DNA TGTGCCAGCACCCTCGGACAGGGGGCTTGGACTGAAGCTTTCTTT.

The rearrangement links TRBV18 to TRBJ2-2; the D gene is possibly TRBD2 (5 bases). The germline V and J ends were trimmed by 3 bases and 6 bases, with 17 bases remaining between them. The CDR3 runs 16 residues. The V gene's germline CDR1 is KGHSH and CDR2 LQKENI. For the CDR3, the DNA is TGTGCCAGCTCACCTCCTGGAGGTTTGATTCCCGGGGAGCTGTTTTTT. Residues: CASSPPGGLIPGELFF.

This clonotype showed up just a few times. This chain's CDR3 is CSAILRGSNYGYTF. CDR3 in DNA: TGCAGTGCTATCCTCAGGGGATCTAACTATGGCTACACCTTC. This chain uses TRBV20-1 with TRBJ1-2; D possibly corresponds to TRBD1 (6 bases). Germline assignment: CDR1 DFQATT and CDR2 SNEGSKA (reference sequence). There are 14 residues in the CDR3. V was shortened by 4 bases and J by 0 bases, with 12 bases between the two germline ends.

The rearrangement uses TRBV6-6 and TRBJ2-3, with D unresolved. The CDR3 runs to 16 residues. The ends were cut back, 4 bases at V and 0 bases at J, with 14 bases in the middle. From germline, CDR1 is MNHNY and CDR2 SVGAGI (reference sequence). As DNA, the CDR3 is TGTGCCAGCAGTTTCCCCCCAGATTCTAGCACAGATACGCAGTATTTT. Translated, it gives CASSFPPDSSTDTQYF.

This clonotype occurred a few times. The chain is built from TRBV15 and TRBJ2-1, with 8 positions matching TRBD1. V dropped 2 bases and J dropped 2; count of bases not matched to a gene: 2. Germline values: CDR1 LNHNV, CDR2 YYDKDF (reference sequence). The CDR3 extends over 15 amino acids. CDR3 region: CATSRSGQAYNEQFF. The CDR3 region has the DNA TGTGCCACCAGCAGATCGGGACAGGCCTACAATGAGCAGTTCTTC.

CDR3 nucleotides: TGTGCCTGGAGGTCTGGGAAGGGCTATGGCTACACCTTC. It translates to CAWRSGKGYGYTF. The chain joins TRBV30 to TRBJ1-2, with D uncertain. The germline V gene has CDR1 GTSNPN and CDR2 SVGIG (reference sequence). The CDR3 length is 13 residues. V lost 3 bases to trimming and J lost 4 bases, with 12 bases between them.

CDR3 in DNA: TGTGCCAGCAGTCCGGGACAGGGGGGAAAAAATGAGCAGTTCTTC. Protein product: CASSPGQGGKNEQFF. The chain combines TRBV27 with TRBJ2-1; 11 bases map to TRBD1. Trimming took 5 bases from V and 7 from J; bases not matched to a gene: 7. Per the germline V gene, CDR1 is MNHEY and CDR2 is SMNVEV (reference sequence). The CDR3 is 15 residues long.

V is TRBV12-3 or TRBV12-4 and J is TRBJ1-1; no reliable D call. The CDR3 covers 11 residues. V was shortened by 3 bases and J by 10 bases, with 9 bases between the two germline ends. In nucleotides, the CDR3 is TGTGCCAGCAGTTTCGTCGGAGGAGCTTTCTTT. This codes for CASSFVGGAFF.

V and J are TRBV7-2 and TRBJ2-1; the match to TRBD1 covers 7 bases. J was trimmed by 0 bases and V by 3 bases; bases with no gene match: 14. Per germline, CDR1 SGHTA and CDR2 FQGNSA. The CDR3 extends over 19 amino acids. For the CDR3, the DNA is TGTGCCAGCAGCTTCCCCCAGGACAGGTCAAGAGGCTCCTACAATGAGCAGTTCTTC. Its translation is CASSFPQDRSRGSYNEQFF. Full variable domain (missing parts from reference TRBV7-2 and TRBJ2-1): GAGVSQSPSNKVTEKGKDVELRCDPISGHTALYWYRQSLGQGLEFLIYFQGNSAPDKSGLPSDRFSAERTGGSVSTLTIQRTQQEDSAVYLCASSFPQDRSRGSYNEQFFGPGTRLTVL.

This clonotype showed up just a few times. The chain is built from TRBV2 and TRBJ1-6; possibly TRBD1 for D (5 bases). Germline CDR1 SNHLY, CDR2 FYNNEI. The CDR3 is 14 residues long. V gave up 4 bases and J gave up 7 bases, with 11 bases separating them. CDR3 bases: TGTGCCAGCAGTGGGGGGTCTCGGAATTCACCCCTCCACTTT. It yields the protein CASSGGSRNSPLHF. The full variable domain, its missing parts supplied by reference TRBV2 and TRBJ1-6, is EPEVTQTPSHQVTQMGQEVILRCVPISNHLYFYWYRQILGQKVEFLVSFYNNEISEKSEIFDDQFSVERPDGSNFTLKIRSTKLEDSAMYFCASSGGSRNSPLHFGNGTRLTVT.

This clonotype occurred many times. V is TRBV29-1 and J is TRBJ1-4, with 10 bases that match TRBD1. V was clipped by 7 bases and J by 5 bases; unmatched bases: 4. Per the germline V gene, CDR1 is SQVTM and CDR2 is ANQGSEA. The CDR3 extends over 13 amino acids. The CDR3 sequence is CSALGQGNEKLFF. CDR3 nucleotide sequence: TGCAGCGCTCTGGGACAGGGGAATGAAAAACTGTTTTTT.

This clonotype was observed a few times. A much larger clonotype is one base distant, so this may be a read error. The chain joins TRBV11-3 to TRBJ2-4; D remains unclear. The J call is doubtful: the DNA matches TRBJ2-7 better. Germline V lookup: CDR1 SGHNT, CDR2 YENEEA. CDR3 length: 11 residues. Here the CDR3 DNA reads TGTGCCAGCAGCCCCGACCACGAGCAGTACTTC. It codes for CASSPDHEQYF.

V gene TRBV20-1 combines with J gene TRBJ2-3; 9 positions match TRBD2. Losses at the gene ends were 7 bases for V and 2 bases for J; bases not matched to a gene: 10. Germline assignment: CDR1 DFQATT and CDR2 SNEGSKA (reference sequence). This CDR3 comprises 15 residues. This CDR3 reads CSVLAGGRFTDTQYF. CDR3 DNA: TGCAGTGTATTGGCGGGGGGGCGCTTCACAGATACGCAGTATTTT.

The rearrangement joins TRBV28 to TRBJ1-5, with D tentatively TRBD1 (5 bases). The CDR3 length is 16 residues. CDR1 is MDHEN and CDR2 is SYDVKM in the germline V gene. V lost 3 bases and J lost 5, with 17 bases in between. CDR3 amino acids: CASSFERWAGHQPQHF. The CDR3 DNA is TGTGCCAGCAGTTTTGAAAGGTGGGCAGGGCATCAGCCCCAGCATTTT.

In regard to this clonotype: This clone may be a read error of a much larger clone one base away. J is TRBJ2-7 and V is TRBV20-1; D possibly corresponds to TRBD1 (5 bases). The CDR3 runs to 16 residues. V was trimmed by 0 bases and J by 7 bases, leaving 22 bases between them. Germline CDR1 reads DFQATT; CDR2 reads SNEGSKA (reference sequence). The chain's CDR3 is CSARDKGVQVFGEQYF. The CDR3 region has the DNA TGCAGTGCTAGAGATAAAGGGGTACAGGTTTTCGGAGAGCAGTACTTC.

The J gene is TRBJ2-7, the V gene TRBV19; 9 positions match TRBD2. This CDR3 is 17 amino acids long. Trimming cost V 0 bases and J 3 bases; bases outside gene matches: 9. Germline V gene sequence: CDR1 LNHDA, CDR2 SQIVND (reference sequence). The CDR3: CASSIDASGISYYEQYF. The CDR3 DNA reads as TGTGCCAGTAGTATAGATGCTAGCGGGATCTCCTACTACGAGCAGTACTTC.

The rearrangement joins TRBV6-1 to TRBJ2-1; 10 bases align to TRBD2. Germline V gene lookup returns CDR1 MNHNS and CDR2 SASEGT. V shed 5 bases, J shed 13 bases, and the junction held 2 bases outside the gene matches. The CDR3 has 11 residues. This chain's CDR3 is CASSTSGVQFF. The CDR3 region has the DNA TGTGCCAGCAGTACTAGCGGGGTTCAGTTCTTC.

This clonotype was observed a few times. V and J are TRBV2 and TRBJ2-1; D is possibly TRBD2 (6 bases). CDR1 and CDR2 from the germline V gene are SNHLY and FYNNEI. The V end was cut by 1 base, the J end by 9 bases, with 16 bases between. The CDR3 has 15 amino acids. CDR3 sequence (DNA): TGTGCCAGCAGTGAAGTTGGACGGGAGCAAGGTGAGCAGTTCTTC. This translates into CASSEVGREQGEQFF.

The CDR3 is CASSRRTNEKLFF. The CDR3 nucleotides read TGTGCCAGCAGCCGCCGAACTAATGAAAAACTGTTTTTT. V and J are TRBV28 and TRBJ1-4; D not certain. V lost 6 bases to trimming and J lost 1 base, with 6 bases between them. The germline V gene has CDR1 MDHEN and CDR2 SYDVKM. The CDR3 runs to 13 residues.

The J gene is TRBJ1-1, the V gene TRBV6-2 or TRBV6-3; TRBD1 aligns across 7 bases. V lost 4 bases to trimming and J lost 1 base; unmatched junction nucleotides: 18. The CDR3 runs to 19 residues. CDR1 is MNHEY, CDR2 SVGEGT, per germline. The CDR3 DNA reads as TGTGCCAGCAGTTTGGGTACCGGGACAGTGGGGACAGCGAACACTGAAGCTTTCTTT. Translation: CASSLGTGTVGTANTEAFF.

The chain carries TRBV25-1 and TRBJ2-7; 7 nucleotides match TRBD2. Per germline, CDR1 MGHDK and CDR2 SYGVNS. Trimming at V came to 2 bases and at J to 4 bases, leaving 17 bases not matched to a gene. This CDR3 comprises 18 residues. The CDR3 spells CASSENPGASGSVYEQYF. The CDR3, as DNA: TGTGCCAGCAGTGAAAATCCCGGGGCTAGCGGAAGTGTATACGAGCAGTACTTC.

The table lists this clonotype with a few counts. The chain links TRBV28 to TRBJ2-2, with a possible D match to TRBD1 (5 bases). The germline V and J ends were trimmed by 4 bases and 6 bases, with 15 bases remaining between them. In germline, CDR1 is MDHEN, CDR2 SYDVKM. The CDR3 totals 15 residues. The DNA for the CDR3 is TGTGCCAGCAGTTCCATCCTAGGGGTGGCCGGGGAGCTGTTTTTT. Translation: CASSSILGVAGELFF.

The CDR3 DNA reads as TGCAGTGCTAGAGTGGGAAGGGACACCGGGGAGCTGTTTTTT. Amino acids: CSARVGRDTGELFF. The chain joins TRBV20-1 to TRBJ2-2, with unresolved D. CDR3 length equals 14 residues. The V end lost 1 base, the J end lost 3 bases, and 9 bases lay between the germline ends. The germline CDR1 and CDR2 sequences are DFQATT and SNEGSKA (reference sequence).

The CDR3 sequence is CASSSFNEQFF. For the CDR3, the DNA is TGTGCCAGCAGCTCTTTTAATGAGCAGTTCTTC. The chain has TRBV27 and TRBJ2-1; D not certain. The CDR3 has 11 amino acids. With 6 bases removed from V and 7 bases from J, the gap between germline ends came to 7 bases. CDR1 and CDR2 from the germline V gene are MNHEY and SMNVEV (reference sequence).

The V call is TRBV11-2, the J call TRBJ1-1; D gene unclear. V was shortened by 1 base and J by 1 base, with 13 bases between the two germline ends. Germline assignment: CDR1 SGHAT and CDR2 FQNNGV. The length of the CDR3 is 16 residues. The CDR3 loop reads CASSLAGRQTNTEAFF. In nucleotides, the CDR3 is TGTGCCAGCAGCTTAGCTGGCCGGCAAACGAACACTGAAGCTTTCTTT.